This T cell receptor beta chain was identified during a study of metastatic and nonmetastatic thyroid tumors. Study-wide points: Compared with benign nodules, malignant thyroid tumors were reported to have significantly higher TCR beta diversity in both blood and tumor.

TCRdb redid the clone calls on the PCR reads using MiXCR. Of about 16,000 clones listed, approximately 27% are singletons. The table lists this clone with many counts. Its specificity is unknown. Germline CDR1 and CDR2: KGHSH and LQKENI. The CDR3 has 14 amino acids. V lost 0 bases, J lost 2 bases, and 6 bases lay in between. Ahead of thyroid surgery, no patient had received treatment of any kind. This TCR was recovered from a female donor with papillary thyroid cancer or a benign thyroid nodule (not recorded which). Some clones in this sample may be carry-over from other donors' samples. The specimen was tumor tissue. The chain employs TRBV18 and TRBJ2-3; D gene uncertain. CDR3 protein: CASSPPAHTDTQYF. CDR3 DNA sequence: TGTGCCAGCTCACCACCGGCTCACACAGATACGCAGTATTTT.